This T cell receptor (beta chain) was identified during a study of blood T cell repertoires in COVID-19. At the level of the study: Some COVID-19 samples were acute and others convalescent; all came from the United States, Italy and Spain. The cDNA or gDNA used as material had been derived from T cells, B-cell-depleted T cells, or PBMCs.

Germline V gene lookup returns CDR1 MDHEN and CDR2 SYDVKM. The CDR3 is 12 amino acids. The V gene lost 4 bases and the J gene lost 8 bases, with 11 bases spanning the gap. Per the original methods: Amplification of reference gene primers provided the estimated nucleated cell counts. Assay used: immunoSEQ multiplex PCR; TCRdb lists only in-frame clones, some missing. For V, J and clone size, that table is used; D and trimming come from the DNA. The table shows about 200,000 clones, with 81% occurring only once. Specimen: peripheral blood. The source is a woman aged 80 or over with acute or convalescent COVID-19. The chain joins TRBV28 to TRBJ1-2, with D tentatively TRBD1 (5 bases). CDR3 in amino acids: CASSSGEWGYTF. The CDR3, as DNA: TGTGCCAGCAGTTCGGGGGAATGGGGCTACACCTTC.